The 26 T cell receptor beta chains in this list originate from one sample, sequenced in a study of cytomegalovirus exposure and HLA in healthy donors. It was with 60 Vbeta and 13 Jbeta primers that the PCR ran. Using immunoSEQ multiplex PCR, the repertoire was profiled, and TCRdb retains in-frame clones only, with some absent. This repertoire shows 150,000 to 200,000 clones, 77% found once; its top ten account for approximately 1.8%. Sequences were obtained from PBMCs. All receptors come from a woman in her twenties or thirties in good health and CMV-seronegative.

This sequence joins TRBV4-1 and TRBJ2-1, with 8 bases lining up with TRBD2. The CDR3 has 15 amino acids. Losses at the gene ends were 5 bases for V and 2 bases for J; bases not matched to a gene: 5. Germline CDR1 is MGHRA and CDR2 is YSYEKL. CDR3 in amino acids: CASSFTGGAYNEQFF. The CDR3 region has the DNA TGCGCCAGCAGCTTTACGGGGGGGGCCTACAATGAGCAGTTCTTC.

This clone was recorded a few times. The chain carries TRBV5-1 and TRBJ2-1; 7 nucleotides agree with TRBD1. J gave up 2 bases and V 3 bases, and 2 bases lay outside the gene matches. This CDR3 has 14 residues. Germline V gene lookup returns CDR1 SGHRS and CDR2 YFSETQ. CDR3 bases: TGCGCCAGCAGCTCTCAGGGGGCCTACAATGAGCAGTTCTTC. The encoded protein is CASSSQGAYNEQFF.

The J gene is TRBJ2-7, the V gene TRBV29-1, with 8 bases that match TRBD1. Germline CDR1 SQVTM, CDR2 ANQGSEA. After removal of 5 bases from V and 5 bases from J, the junction contained 11 bases not matched to a gene. The CDR3 has 14 amino acids. CDR3 coding DNA: TGCAGCGTTAGGAGCCAGGGGGCGGATCACGAGCAGTACTTC. Its translation is CSVRSQGADHEQYF.

The gene calls are TRBV7-9 and TRBJ1-5; possible D gene TRBD1, 6 bases. The CDR3 has 15 amino acids. Trimming stripped 5 bases from V and 5 bases from J, with 16 bases between. Germline assignment: CDR1 SEHNR and CDR2 FQNEAQ (reference sequence). The CDR3 loop is CASSRFGGADQPQHF. CDR3 in DNA: TGTGCCAGCAGCCGCTTTGGGGGGGCCGATCAGCCCCAGCATTTT.

CDR3 region: CASSPTASGRAPDTQYF. The DNA of the CDR3 is TGTGCCAGCAGCCCCACCGCTAGCGGGAGGGCCCCAGATACGCAGTATTTT. This chain uses TRBV7-2 with TRBJ2-3, with 12 bases lining up with TRBD2. V dropped 5 bases and J dropped 4; count of bases not matched to a gene: 10. Germline lookup yields CDR1 SGHTA and CDR2 FQGNSA. The CDR3 length is 17 residues.

The chain couples TRBV18 to TRBJ2-4; tentative D call: TRBD2 (6 bases). From germline, CDR1 is KGHSH and CDR2 LQKENI. The CDR3 extends over 19 amino acids. V lost 1 base and J 3 bases, leaving 22 bases between the germline ends. This chain's CDR3 is CASSPLGPLATDLKNIQYF. CDR3 DNA: TGTGCCAGCTCACCACTCGGCCCTCTAGCGACCGATCTCAAAAACATTCAGTACTTC.

The chain joins TRBV18 to TRBJ2-1; a possible D gene is TRBD2 (6 bases). V dropped 2 bases and J dropped 7 bases, with 15 bases sitting between them. CDR3 size: 15 residues. Germline values: CDR1 KGHSH, CDR2 LQKENI. CDR3 coding DNA: TGTGCCAGCTCACCAACACTAGCAAAGGGAAATGAGCAGTTCTTC. Its translation is CASSPTLAKGNEQFF.

A remark on this clone: The junction does not match germline at one end; this may be a read error. The gene calls are TRBV5-1 and TRBJ1-2, with D perhaps matching TRBD1 (5 bases). Germline V CDR1 and CDR2: SGHRS, YFSETQ. The CDR3 has 13 residues. The CDR3 here is CASSFDGDYGCTF. The DNA for the CDR3 is TGCGCCAGCAGCTTCGACGGGGACTATGGCTGCACCTTC.

The chain links TRBV27 to TRBJ2-6; D is undetermined. V lost 2 bases and J lost 2, with 4 bases in between. This CDR3 comprises 14 residues. The germline CDR1 and CDR2 sequences are MNHEY and SMNVEV (reference sequence). CDR3 sequence (DNA): TGTGCCAGCAGTTTACTCCCTGGGGCCAACGTCCTGACTTTC. Amino acid sequence: CASSLLPGANVLTF.

The V gene is TRBV5-6, the J gene TRBJ2-7; 9 nucleotides match TRBD1. Per germline, CDR1 SGHDT and CDR2 YYEEEE. The length of the CDR3 is 14 residues. J lost 6 bases, V lost 0 bases, and 4 bases had no gene match. DNA for the CDR3: TGTGCCAGCAGCTTGGTACAGGGGGCGGTCGAGCAGTACTTC. Amino acid sequence: CASSLVQGAVEQYF.

This chain connects TRBV28 to TRBJ2-5; 11 bases are a match to TRBD2. With V trimmed by 7 bases and J by 4 bases, 5 bases remained unmatched. CDR1 and CDR2 (germline): MDHEN, SYDVKM. The CDR3 has 14 amino acids. CDR3 sequence: CASTVAGGLETQYF. CDR3 nucleotides: TGTGCCAGCACTGTAGCGGGAGGGTTAGAGACCCAGTACTTC.

This clone was detected once. The CDR3, as DNA: TGTGCCAGCAGCTTCGGCGGGGCATCCGGGGCCAACGTCCTGACTTTC. Protein sequence: CASSFGGASGANVLTF. The gene calls are TRBV5-8 and TRBJ2-6, with a weak D call TRBD2 (6 bases). Germline V lookup: CDR1 SGHTS, CDR2 YDEGEE. The CDR3 totals 16 residues. The ends were cut back, 2 bases at V and 4 bases at J, with 13 bases in the middle.

V gene TRBV25-1 combines with J gene TRBJ1-4, with TRBD1 matching over 7 bases. This CDR3 is 18 amino acids long. After removal of 3 bases from V and 5 bases from J, the junction contained 15 bases not matched to a gene. The germline V gene has CDR1 MGHDK and CDR2 SYGVNS. Here the CDR3 reads CASSETGFSFEGNEKLFF. The CDR3 nucleotides are TGTGCCAGCAGTGAGACAGGGTTTAGTTTCGAGGGGAATGAAAAACTGTTTTTT.

V gene TRBV11-1 combines with J gene TRBJ2-7; tentatively, D is TRBD2 (6 bases). Trimming took off 4 bases at V and 2 bases at J, with 9 bases between the two ends. CDR3 length equals 13 residues. CDR1 is SGHAT, CDR2 FQDESV, per germline (reference sequence). CDR3 in DNA: TGTGCCAGCAGCTATGGGGAGGCCTACGAGCAGTACTTC. Protein sequence: CASSYGEAYEQYF.

The chain uses TRBV7-6 and TRBJ2-1; D may be TRBD2 (5 bases). Germline-derived CDR1 and CDR2 are SGHVS and FNYEAQ. The V end was cut by 0 bases, the J end by 9 bases, with 9 bases between. There are 13 residues in the CDR3. CDR3 loop: CASSLAARGEQFF. As DNA, the CDR3 is TGTGCCAGCAGCTTAGCTGCCCGGGGTGAGCAGTTCTTC.

The rearrangement joins TRBV6-5 to TRBJ1-2; D is perhaps TRBD1 (6 bases). This CDR3 has 13 residues. Trimming shortened V by 6 bases and J by 0 bases, and 8 bases separated the two germline ends. Germline V gene data show CDR1 as MNHEY and CDR2 as SVGAGI. CDR3 loop: CASRDSSNYGYTF. DNA of the CDR3: TGTGCCAGCAGGGACAGCTCTAACTATGGCTACACCTTC.

As concerns this clone: The junction shows a germline mismatch at one end, possibly a read error. The V call is TRBV7-2, the J call TRBJ1-1; no clear D gene. This CDR3 comprises 15 residues. Germline V lookup: CDR1 SGHTA, CDR2 FQGNSA. This chain's CDR3 is CASSPSGSVNTEVFF. As DNA, the CDR3 is TGTGCCAGCAGCCCTTCCGGGAGCGTGAACACTGAAGTTTTCTTT. Based on the CDR3 plus reference TRBV7-2 and TRBJ1-1, the full variable domain is GAGVSQSPSNKVTEKGKDVELRCDPISGHTALYWYRQSLGQGLEFLIYFQGNSAPDKSGLPSDRFSAERTGGSVSTLTIQRTQQEDSAVYLCASSPSGSVNTEVFFGQGTRLTVV.

The sample holds one count of this clone. The chain links TRBV11-2 to TRBJ2-7, with 13 nucleotides matching TRBD2. V shed 1 base, J shed 4 bases, and the junction held 1 base outside the gene matches. Germline V lookup: CDR1 SGHAT, CDR2 FQNNGV. The CDR3 consists of 15 residues. CDR3 nucleotide sequence: TGTGCCAGCAGCTTAGTGACTAGCGGGGGGTACGAGCAGTACTTC. Residues: CASSLVTSGGYEQYF.

V and J are TRBV5-1 and TRBJ2-7; TRBD1 might be the D (5 bases). CDR3 length: 14 amino acids. Per germline, CDR1 SGHRS and CDR2 YFSETQ. Trimming took off 1 base at V and 1 base at J, with 9 bases between the two ends. The CDR3 here is CASSLRGLSYEQYF. DNA for the CDR3: TGCGCCAGCAGCTTGAGGGGATTATCCTACGAGCAGTACTTC.

The chain links TRBV9 to TRBJ2-7; tentatively, D is TRBD1 (5 bases). V lost 0 bases to trimming and J lost 2 bases, with 12 bases between them. There are 15 residues in the CDR3. Germline lookup yields CDR1 SGDLS and CDR2 YYNGEE. The CDR3 reads CASSVGTRFPYEQYF. The CDR3 nucleotides read TGTGCCAGCAGCGTAGGGACAAGATTTCCCTACGAGCAGTACTTC.

The chain has TRBV28 and TRBJ1-1; 7 nucleotides match TRBD1. V was clipped by 5 bases and J by 1 base; unmatched bases: 7. Germline V CDR1 and CDR2: MDHEN, SYDVKM. The CDR3 is 15 amino acids. This CDR3 reads CASSPWTGGNTEAFF. DNA of the CDR3: TGTGCCAGCAGTCCATGGACAGGAGGGAACACTGAAGCTTTCTTT.

This clone came up once. The V gene is TRBV30, the J gene TRBJ2-1, with TRBD1 identical over 8 bases. This CDR3 comprises 18 residues. The germline CDR1 and CDR2 sequences are GTSNPN and SVGIG (reference sequence). V was pared by 7 bases and J by 0 bases, with 17 bases of the junction left unmatched. The CDR3 DNA reads as TGTGCCTTCGGACAGGGAGAAAACAATCGGGACTCCTACAATGAGCAGTTCTTC. Its protein is CAFGQGENNRDSYNEQFF.

The CDR3 reads CASRPPGQGRQYF. CDR3 DNA: TGTGCCAGCAGGCCTCCGGGACAGGGCCGGCAGTACTTC. The chain couples TRBV28 to TRBJ2-7; 9 nucleotides align to TRBD1. Trimming cost V 6 bases and J 9 bases; bases outside gene matches: 9. CDR3 length: 13 amino acids. The germline gives CDR1 MDHEN, CDR2 SYDVKM.

This chain connects TRBV29-1 to TRBJ2-5; the match to TRBD2 covers 12 bases. The V gene end was trimmed by 7 bases and the J gene end by 3 bases; junction bases not matched to a gene: 0. From germline, CDR1 is SQVTM and CDR2 ANQGSEA. The CDR3 sequence is 12 residues long. CDR3 sequence (DNA): TGCAGCGGACTAGCGGGGGAAGAGACCCAGTACTTC. Translating it yields CSGLAGEETQYF. The full variable domain, completed using reference TRBV29-1 and TRBJ2-5, is SAVISQKPSRDICQRGTSLTIQCQVDSQVTMMFWYRQQPGQSLTLIATANQGSEATYESGFVIDKFPISRPNLTFSTLTVSNMSPEDSSIYLCSGLAGEETQYFGPGTRLLVL.

The chain has TRBV5-4 and TRBJ1-1; D is perhaps TRBD1 (5 bases). This CDR3 has 13 residues. V was pared by 4 bases and J by 5 bases, with 12 bases between. Germline V gives CDR1 SGHNT, CDR2 YYREEE (reference sequence). The CDR3 DNA reads TGTGCCAGCAGCAATGGGGGGGGGACTGAAGCTTTCTTT. Encoded protein: CASSNGGGTEAFF.

The CDR3 coding sequence is TGTGCCAGCAGCCGAACGGGGACAGGGAGCAATCAGCCCCAGCATTTT. Amino acids: CASSRTGTGSNQPQHF. The chain carries TRBV7-9 and TRBJ1-5, with TRBD1 matching 9 bases. The CDR3 length is 16 residues. J was trimmed by 1 base and V by 5 bases; bases with no gene match: 6. In germline, CDR1 is SEHNR, CDR2 FQNEAQ (reference sequence).